This T cell receptor beta chain was documented in a study of shared clonotypes between healthy human individuals. The repertoire was sequenced with immunoSEQ multiplex PCR; TCRdb's copy has only in-frame clones and lacks some. This repertoire shows about 980,000 clones, 70% to 85% found once; its top ten account for about 1.5%. In this sample, this clone turned up a few times. Trimming removed 6 bases from V and 8 bases from J; junction bases left unmatched: 6. The CDR3 sequence is 13 residues long. CDR1 and CDR2 (germline): MRHNA, SNTAGT. The sequenced sample consisted of memory CD4+ T cells sorted from blood. Subset noted: CD45RA-negative fraction. This receptor was identified in a man in his late teens or twenties in good health. This chain uses TRBV6-4 with TRBJ1-2; TRBD1 agrees at 10 bases. The CDR3 region has the DNA TGTGCCAGCAGGGGGGACAGGGGCGGCGGCTACACCTTC. Residues: CASRGDRGGGYTF.